This T cell receptor (beta chain) was profiled in a study of cytomegalovirus exposure and HLA in healthy donors. Note on this clone: What it binds is unknown.

The CDR3 loop spans 15 amino acids. Germline CDR1 and CDR2: SEHNR and FQNEAQ (reference sequence). Between the trimmed V and J ends, which lost 4 bases and 4 bases, there was a span of 14 bases. General observations from the study: V- and J-gene trimming in TCR beta was tied to a missense DCLRE1C variant by an analysis performed later. Researchers counted over 150 TCR beta chains as cytomegalovirus-associated.

It was with 60 Vbeta and 13 Jbeta primers that the PCR ran. Sequencing was performed with immunoSEQ multiplex PCR; in TCRdb, only in-frame clones are kept and a portion is missing. Altogether 120,000 or so clones are present, around 73% being singletons, with the ten largest covering around 9.9%. The chain has TRBV7-9 and TRBJ2-1; D possibly corresponds to TRBD1 (5 bases). The receptor's source is a man aged 25-45 years in good health and CMV-seropositive. The sample was PBMCs. CDR3 region: CASSSNRNPYNEQFF. DNA for the CDR3: TGTGCCAGCAGCTCCAACAGGAACCCTTACAATGAGCAGTTCTTC.